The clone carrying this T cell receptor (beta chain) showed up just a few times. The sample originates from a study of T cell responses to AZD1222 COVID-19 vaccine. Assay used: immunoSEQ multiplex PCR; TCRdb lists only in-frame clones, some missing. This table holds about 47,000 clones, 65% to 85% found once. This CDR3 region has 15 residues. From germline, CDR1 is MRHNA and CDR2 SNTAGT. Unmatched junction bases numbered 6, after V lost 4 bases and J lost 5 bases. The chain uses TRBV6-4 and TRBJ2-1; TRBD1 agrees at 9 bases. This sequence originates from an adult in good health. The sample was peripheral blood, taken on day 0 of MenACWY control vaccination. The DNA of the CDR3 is TGTGCCAGCAGTGTAGGAGGACAGGGGCACAATGAGCAGTTCTTC. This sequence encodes CASSVGGQGHNEQFF.